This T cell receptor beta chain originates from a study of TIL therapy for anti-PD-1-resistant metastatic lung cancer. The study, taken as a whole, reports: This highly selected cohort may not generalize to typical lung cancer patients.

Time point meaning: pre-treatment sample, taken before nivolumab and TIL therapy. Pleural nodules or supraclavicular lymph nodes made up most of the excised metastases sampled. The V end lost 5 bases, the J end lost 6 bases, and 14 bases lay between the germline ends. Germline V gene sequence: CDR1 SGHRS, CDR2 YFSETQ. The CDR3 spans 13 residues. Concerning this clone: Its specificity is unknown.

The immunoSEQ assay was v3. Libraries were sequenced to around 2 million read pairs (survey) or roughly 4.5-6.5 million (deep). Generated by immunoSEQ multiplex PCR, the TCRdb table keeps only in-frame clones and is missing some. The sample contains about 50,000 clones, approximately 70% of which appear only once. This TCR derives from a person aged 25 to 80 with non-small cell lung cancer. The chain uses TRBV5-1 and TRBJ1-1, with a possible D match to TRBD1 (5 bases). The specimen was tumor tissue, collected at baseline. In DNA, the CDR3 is TGCGCCAGCAGAAGGGACGGGTCGGCTGAAGCTTTCTTT. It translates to CASRRDGSAEAFF.